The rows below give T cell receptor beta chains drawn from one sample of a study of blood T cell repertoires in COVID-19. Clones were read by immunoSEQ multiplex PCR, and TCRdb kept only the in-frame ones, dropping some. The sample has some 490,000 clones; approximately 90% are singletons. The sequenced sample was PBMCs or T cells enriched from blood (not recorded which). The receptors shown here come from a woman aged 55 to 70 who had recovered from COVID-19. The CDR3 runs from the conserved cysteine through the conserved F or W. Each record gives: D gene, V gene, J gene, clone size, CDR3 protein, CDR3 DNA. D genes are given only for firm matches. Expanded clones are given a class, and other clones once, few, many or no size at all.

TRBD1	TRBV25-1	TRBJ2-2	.	CASSDAGQGVLNTGELFF	TGTGCCAGCAGTGACGCAGGACAGGGGGTTCTAAACACCGGGGAGCTGTTTTTT
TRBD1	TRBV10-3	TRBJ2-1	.	CAIGLDLRDRGRPSYNEQFF	TGTGCCATCGGACTAGACCTCCGGGACAGGGGAAGGCCCTCCTACAATGAGCAGTTCTTC
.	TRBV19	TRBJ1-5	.	CASSMGHTGSWPQHF	TGTGCCAGTAGTATGGGACACACGGGCTCGTGGCCCCAGCATTTT
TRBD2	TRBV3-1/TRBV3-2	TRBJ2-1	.	CASSQTSGGYNEQFF	TGTGCCAGCAGCCAGACTAGCGGGGGTTACAATGAGCAGTTCTTC
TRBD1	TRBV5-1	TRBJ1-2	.	CASSSPDRGTNYGYTF	TGCGCCAGCAGCTCTCCTGACAGGGGCACTAACTATGGCTACACCTTC
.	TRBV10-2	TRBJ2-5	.	CASSPWGQTFETQYF	TGCGCCAGCAGTCCTTGGGGACAAACATTCGAGACCCAGTACTTC
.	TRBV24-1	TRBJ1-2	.	CATSPSVANYGYTF	TGTGCCACCAGCCCGTCGGTGGCTAACTATGGCTACACCTTC
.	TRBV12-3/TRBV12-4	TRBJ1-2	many	CASSLAGGYTF	TGTGCCAGCAGCCTCGCGGGTGGCTACACCTTC
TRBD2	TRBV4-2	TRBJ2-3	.	CASSLIHQRGGTDTQYF	TGTGCCAGCAGCCTCATTCACCAGCGGGGGGGAACAGATACGCAGTATTTT
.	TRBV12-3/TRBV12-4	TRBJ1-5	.	CASSTSGQPQHF	.
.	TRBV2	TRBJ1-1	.	CASSEVAGGTEAFF	TGTGCCAGCAGTGAAGTTGCGGGGGGTACTGAAGCTTTCTTT
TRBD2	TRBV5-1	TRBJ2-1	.	CASSSYRASGGLSYNEQFF	TGCGCCAGCAGCTCATACAGGGCTAGCGGGGGGCTCTCCTACAATGAGCAGTTCTTC
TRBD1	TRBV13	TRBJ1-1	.	CASSHAQGVGRDTEAFF	TGTGCCAGCAGCCACGCCCAGGGGGTCGGAAGGGACACTGAAGCTTTCTTT
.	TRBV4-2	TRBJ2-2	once	CASSQVSVSAGELFF	TGTGCCAGCAGCCAAGTTTCCGTGAGCGCCGGGGAGCTGTTTTTT
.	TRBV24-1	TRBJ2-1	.	CATSDPGQPAFF	TGTGCCACCAGTGACCCGGGACAACCGGCGTTCTTC
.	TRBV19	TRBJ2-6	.	CASMDTSGANVLTF	TGTGCCAGTATGGACACCTCTGGGGCCAACGTCCTGACTTTC
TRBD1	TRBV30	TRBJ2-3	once	CAWSRPMTGGGDTQYF	TGTGCCTGGAGTCGGCCTATGACAGGGGGCGGTGATACGCAGTATTTT
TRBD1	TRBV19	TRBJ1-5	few	CASSPRDRGGNQPQHF	TGTGCCAGTAGTCCCCGGGACAGGGGCGGCAATCAGCCCCAGCATTTT
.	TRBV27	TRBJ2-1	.	CASTLLGAGNEQFF	TGTGCCAGCACCCTACTGGGGGCGGGTAATGAGCAGTTCTTC
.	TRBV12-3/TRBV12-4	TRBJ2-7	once	CASSSLRLYEQYF	TGTGCCAGCAGTTCGCTACGCCTCTACGAGCAGTACTTC
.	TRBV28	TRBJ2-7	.	CASSPGVRRVGFQQYF	TGTGCCAGCAGCCCAGGGGTCCGGCGGGTCGGCTTCCAGCAGTACTTC
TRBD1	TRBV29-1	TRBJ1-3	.	CSVGTGSGNTIYF	TGCAGCGTAGGGACAGGCTCTGGAAACACCATATATTTT
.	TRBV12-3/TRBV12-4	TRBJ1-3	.	CASSVLGNTIYF	TGTGCCAGCAGTGTACTTGGAAACACCATATATTTT
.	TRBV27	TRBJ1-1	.	CASSLRQTNTEAFF	TGTGCCAGCAGTTTGAGGCAGACTAACACTGAAGCTTTCTTT
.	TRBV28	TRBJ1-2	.	CASSPGGDNYGYTF	TGTGCCAGCAGCCCGGGGGGGGATAACTATGGCTACACCTTC
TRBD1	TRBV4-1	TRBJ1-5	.	CASSQTGTGFINNQPQHF	TGCGCCAGCAGCCAAACCGGGACAGGGTTTATTAACAATCAGCCCCAGCATTTT
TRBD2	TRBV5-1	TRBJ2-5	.	CASSLGPRLAGGRGETQYF	TGCGCCAGCAGCTTAGGGCCCCGGCTAGCGGGGGGGCGTGGAGAGACCCAGTACTTC
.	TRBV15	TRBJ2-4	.	CATSRDLEHTDSHTKNIQYF	TGTGCCACCAGCAGAGATCTGGAACACACGGACAGCCACACCAAAAACATTCAGTACTTC
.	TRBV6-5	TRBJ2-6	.	CASSYAGSGANVLTF	TGTGCCAGCAGTTACGCGGGGTCTGGGGCCAACGTCCTGACTTTC
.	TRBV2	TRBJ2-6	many	CASSGQPTSGANVLTF	TGTGCCAGCAGTGGACAGCCAACCTCTGGGGCCAACGTCCTGACTTTC
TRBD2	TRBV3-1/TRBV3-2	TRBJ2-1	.	CASSQIMSSGYNEQFF	TGTGCCAGCAGCCAAATAATGTCTAGCGGTTACAATGAGCAGTTCTTC
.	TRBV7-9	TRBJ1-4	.	CASSLPEGINEKLFF	TGTGCCAGCAGCCTTCCCGAGGGAATTAATGAAAAACTGTTTTTT
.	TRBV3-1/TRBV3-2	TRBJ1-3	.	CASSPGSGNTIYF	TGTGCCAGCAGCCCAGGGTCCGGAAACACCATATATTTT
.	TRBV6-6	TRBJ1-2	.	CASSYARAGEGYTF	TGTGCCAGCAGTTATGCCAGGGCAGGGGAAGGCTACACCTTC
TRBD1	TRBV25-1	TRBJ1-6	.	CASSGWTGGNSPLHF	TGTGCCAGCAGTGGCTGGACAGGTGGGAATTCACCCCTCCACTTT
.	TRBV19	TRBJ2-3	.	CASRPSLGSTDTQYF	TGTGCCAGTAGACCTAGCCTGGGCAGCACAGATACGCAGTATTTT
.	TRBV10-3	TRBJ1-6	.	CAISEAGPNSPLHF	TGTGCCATCAGTGAGGCAGGGCCCAATTCACCCCTCCACTTT
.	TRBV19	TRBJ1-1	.	CASGDEAFF	TGTGCCAGCGGGGATGAAGCTTTCTTT
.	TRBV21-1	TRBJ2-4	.	CASSKGTGVQNIQYF	TGTGCCAGCAGCAAAGGGACAGGGGTCCAAAACATTCAGTACTTC
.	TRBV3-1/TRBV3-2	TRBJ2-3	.	CASSQDRVPGSTQYF	TGTGCCAGCAGCCAAGATCGGGTCCCCGGGAGTACGCAGTATTTT
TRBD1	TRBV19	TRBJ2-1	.	CASIRTGEGEQFF	TGTGCCAGTATCCGGACAGGGGAGGGTGAGCAGTTCTTC
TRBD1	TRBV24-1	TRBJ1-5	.	CATSDNRGRQPQHF	TGTGCCACCAGTGATAACAGGGGGCGTCAGCCCCAGCATTTT